Here is one T cell receptor beta chain with its context. V lost 3 bases to trimming and J lost 9 bases; unmatched junction nucleotides: 1. The CDR3 runs 13 residues. CDR1 is SGHDT and CDR2 is YYEEEE in the germline V gene. Sequencing used immunoSEQ multiplex PCR; TCRdb keeps in-frame clones, though not all of them. The table records 550,000 to 650,000 clones, around 96% of them present only once. The source of the sample is a study of shared clonotypes between healthy human individuals. In the study overall: The composition of the donors was a couple of women and three men aged 18 to 49. The study used three CD4 naive, three CD4 memory, two CD8 naive and one CD8 memory plate per donor.

CD45RO negativity and positive selection for CCR7 defined naive CD8 cells, a population that excluded terminally differentiated effector memory CD45RA+ cells. The chain carries TRBV5-6 and TRBJ1-6; 9 bases align to TRBD1. Source material: naive CD8+ T cells sorted from blood. The clonotype originates from a woman younger than 45 in good health. CDR3 loop: CASSWDRASPLHF. The CDR3 DNA reads TGTGCCAGCAGCTGGGACAGGGCTTCACCCCTCCACTTT.